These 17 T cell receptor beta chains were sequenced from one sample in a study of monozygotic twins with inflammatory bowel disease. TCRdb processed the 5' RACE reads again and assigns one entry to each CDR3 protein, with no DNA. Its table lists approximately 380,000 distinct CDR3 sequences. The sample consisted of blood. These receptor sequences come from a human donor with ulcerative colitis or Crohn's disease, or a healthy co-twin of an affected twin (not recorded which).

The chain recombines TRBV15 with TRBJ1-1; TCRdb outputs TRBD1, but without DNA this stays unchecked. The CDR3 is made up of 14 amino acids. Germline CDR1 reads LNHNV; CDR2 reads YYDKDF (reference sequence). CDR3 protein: CATSRETGKGMAFF.

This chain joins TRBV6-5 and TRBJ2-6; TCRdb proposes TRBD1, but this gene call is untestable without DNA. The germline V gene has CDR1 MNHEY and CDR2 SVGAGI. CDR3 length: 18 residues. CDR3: CASSYSGTGGFGANVLTF.

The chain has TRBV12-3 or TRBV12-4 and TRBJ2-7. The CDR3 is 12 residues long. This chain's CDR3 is CASSFSVFEQYF.

The CDR3 loop reads CATRQGLTDTQYF. The genes are TRBV30 and TRBJ2-3; lacking DNA, the TRBD1 call made by TCRdb goes unchecked. Germline CDR1 GTSNPN, CDR2 SVGIG (reference sequence). This CDR3 is 13 amino acids long.

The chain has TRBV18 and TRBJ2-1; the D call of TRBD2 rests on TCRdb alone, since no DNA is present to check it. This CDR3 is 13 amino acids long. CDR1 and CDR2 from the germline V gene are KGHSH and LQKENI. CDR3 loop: CASSPVGGNEQFF.

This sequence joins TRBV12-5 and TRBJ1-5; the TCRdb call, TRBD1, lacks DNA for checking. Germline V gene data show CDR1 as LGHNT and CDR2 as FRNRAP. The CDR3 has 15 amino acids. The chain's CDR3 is CASGLGQGGNQPQHF.

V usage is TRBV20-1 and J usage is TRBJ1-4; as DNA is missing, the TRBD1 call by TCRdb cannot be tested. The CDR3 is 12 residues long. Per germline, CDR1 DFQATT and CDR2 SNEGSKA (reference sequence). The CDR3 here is CSAGQGNEKLFF.

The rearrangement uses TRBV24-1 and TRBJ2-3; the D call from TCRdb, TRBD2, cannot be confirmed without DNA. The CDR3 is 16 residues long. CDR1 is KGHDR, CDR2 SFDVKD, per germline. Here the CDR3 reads CATSDTGTSSTDTQYF.

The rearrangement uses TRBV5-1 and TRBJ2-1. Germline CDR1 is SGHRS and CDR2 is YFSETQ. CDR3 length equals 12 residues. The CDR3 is CASSLVHDEQFF. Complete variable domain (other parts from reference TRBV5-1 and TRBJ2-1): KAGVTQTPRYLIKTRGQQVTLSCSPISGHRSVSWYQQTPGQGLQFLFEYFSETQRNKGNFPGRFSGRQFSNSRSEMNVSTLELGDSALYLCASSLVHDEQFFGPGTRLTVL.

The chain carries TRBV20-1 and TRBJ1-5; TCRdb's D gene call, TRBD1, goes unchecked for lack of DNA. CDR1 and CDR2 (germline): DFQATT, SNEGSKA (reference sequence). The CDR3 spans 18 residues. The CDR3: CSARDYGGSTGSNQPQHF.

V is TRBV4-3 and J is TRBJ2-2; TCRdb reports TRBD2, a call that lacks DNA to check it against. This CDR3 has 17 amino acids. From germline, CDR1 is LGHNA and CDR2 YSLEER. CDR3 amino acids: CASSQGLAGAGYGELFF.

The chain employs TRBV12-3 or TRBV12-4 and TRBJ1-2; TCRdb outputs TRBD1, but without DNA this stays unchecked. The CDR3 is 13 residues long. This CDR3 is CASSQTGDGGYTF.

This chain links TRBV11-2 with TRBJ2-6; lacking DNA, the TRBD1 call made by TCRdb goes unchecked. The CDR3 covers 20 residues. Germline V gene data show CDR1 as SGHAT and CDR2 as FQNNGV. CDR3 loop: CASSLVVPGGYPSGANVLTF.

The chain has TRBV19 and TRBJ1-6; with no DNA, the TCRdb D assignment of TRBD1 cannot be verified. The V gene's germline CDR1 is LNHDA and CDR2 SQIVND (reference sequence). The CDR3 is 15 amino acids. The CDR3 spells CASSTLGGLGSPLHF.

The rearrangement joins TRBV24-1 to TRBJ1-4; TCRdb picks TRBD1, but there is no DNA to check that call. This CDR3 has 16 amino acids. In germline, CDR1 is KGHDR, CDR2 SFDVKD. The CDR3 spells CATSGPGAIKGEKLFF.

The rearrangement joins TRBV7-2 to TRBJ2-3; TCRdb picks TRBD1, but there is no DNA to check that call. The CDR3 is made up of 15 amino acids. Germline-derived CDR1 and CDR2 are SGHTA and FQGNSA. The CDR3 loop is CASSPFRGRADTQYF.

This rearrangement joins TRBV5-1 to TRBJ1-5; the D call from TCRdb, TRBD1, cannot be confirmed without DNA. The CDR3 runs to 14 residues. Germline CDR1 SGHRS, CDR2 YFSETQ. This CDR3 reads CASRPDRGDQPQHF.